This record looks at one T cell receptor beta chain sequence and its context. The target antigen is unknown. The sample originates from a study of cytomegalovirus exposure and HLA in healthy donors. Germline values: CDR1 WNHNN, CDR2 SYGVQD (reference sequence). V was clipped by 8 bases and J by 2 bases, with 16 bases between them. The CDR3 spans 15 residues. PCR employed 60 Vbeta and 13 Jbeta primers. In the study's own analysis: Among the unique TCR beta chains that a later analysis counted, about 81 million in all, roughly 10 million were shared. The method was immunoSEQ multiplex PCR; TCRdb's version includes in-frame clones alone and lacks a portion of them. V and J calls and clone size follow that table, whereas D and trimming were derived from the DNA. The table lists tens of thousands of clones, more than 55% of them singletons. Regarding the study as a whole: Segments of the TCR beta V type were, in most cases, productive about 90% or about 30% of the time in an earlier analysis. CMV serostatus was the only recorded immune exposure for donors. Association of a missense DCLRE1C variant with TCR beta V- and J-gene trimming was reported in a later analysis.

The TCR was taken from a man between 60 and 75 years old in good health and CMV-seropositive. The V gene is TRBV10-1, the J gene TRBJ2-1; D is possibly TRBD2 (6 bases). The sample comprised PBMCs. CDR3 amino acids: CASAGGDWTYNEQFF. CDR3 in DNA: TGCGCCAGCGCTGGCGGGGACTGGACCTACAATGAGCAGTTCTTC.